This T cell receptor (beta chain) was observed in a study of T cells after yellow fever vaccination (dated by TCRdb to about 2019). Turning to the overall study: The SMART-Seq v4 Ultra Low Input RNA kit was used to prepare libraries from fractions with low cell numbers. Bulk TCR alpha and beta repertoires were sequenced longitudinally to track T-cell clones before and after primary and booster YFV17D yellow fever vaccination. The cohort comprised two healthy male donors, one aged 18 to 29 and one aged 30 to 39 years. Blood was collected at multiple timepoints before and after primary and secondary immunization, and bulk PBMC replicates and cell subsets were isolated. Paper-wide results and their limitations: Compared with the primary T-cell response, the secondary T-cell response was faster but weaker, reaching its peak on day 5 rather than on day 15. FACS-sorted repertoires could contain abundant contaminating clonotypes from the bulk population, so computational filtering was required. After the booster, most of the clones that had expanded following primary vaccination were detected again (almost 98% of CD4 and around 88% of CD8), which suggests that memory was broadly maintained. Only two donors were included in the study, so the extent to which the findings can be generalized is limited. A small share of clonotypes was detected in both CD4 and CD8 compartments, with the overlap likely arising from convergent recombination.

There are 12 amino acids in the CDR3, from cysteine to phenylalanine inclusive. Only the CDR3 part of the read is kept: 36 bases, read in frame from the first base. V is reduced by 4 bases and J by 7 bases, leaving a spacing of 10 bases between them. The CDR1 and CDR2 encoded by the germline V gene are SNHLY and FYNNEI. Sequencing used an Illumina NovaSeq 6000. Synthesis of TCR cDNA relied on 5'RACE template switching, a step that introduced a universal primer site along with unique molecular identifiers. cDNA synthesis was primed from both the TCR alpha and TCR beta constant segments. Libraries were amplified in two PCR steps, with sample barcodes and sequencing adapters added in the second step. Sequencing of libraries was performed on Illumina HiSeq 2500 (2x100 bp) or NovaSeq (2x150 bp). Per the source publication's procedure: MIGEC was used to demultiplex reads and collapse the reads into UMI consensus sequences, and MiXCR was used for V(D)J alignment. Clonotypes responding to the vaccine were identified with edgeR on replicate PBMC samples, with the criteria of FDR below 0.01 and a log2 fold change above 5 up to day 15. Each bulk clonotype received a CD4 or CD8 identity based on whether the sequenced CD4 or CD8 repertoire contained that clonotype at higher abundance. The public reads were reanalyzed by TCRdb: fastp trimming at Q25, MiXCR alignment, in-frame beta chains only. Rows are unified per CDR3 protein, each entry keeping the most common DNA and genes. What appears here as the V and J calls and clone size reflects TCRdb's work, not the paper's. The sample records about 200,000 distinct CDR3 sequences, 3% to 4% of which are singletons. Of the sample, about 3.3% falls within the top ten clones.

According to the study, the label for this sample's treatment or condition signals: live attenuated yellow fever vaccine strain. A standard Ficoll-Paque protocol was used to isolate PBMCs from peripheral blood. CD4 and CD8 T-cell fractions were isolated with Dynabeads CD4 and CD8 positive selection kits. TriZol was used to extract RNA from bulk PBMCs, from CD4 and CD8 fractions, and from dextramer-positive and dextramer-negative fractions. About this clonotype itself: Its binding antigen is unknown. Qualities for individual bases were not recorded, and no much larger clone is one base off.

The sample here was CD4+ T cells sorted from PBMCs, taken 10 days after the yellow fever booster vaccination. Rearrangement joined TRBV2 to TRBJ1-1, with a tentative D gene TRBD1 over 5 matching bases. The sequence came from a man between 18 and 29 years old who received the YFV17D yellow fever vaccine. In nucleotides, the sequence is TGTGCCAGCAGTGTAGACAGAGTTGAAGCTTTCTTT. Translated, this gives CASSVDRVEAFF.